Listed below are T cell receptor beta chains from one sample, sequenced in a study of OX40 agonist ivuxolimab in advanced cancers. Measured with immunoSEQ multiplex PCR; TCRdb has only the in-frame clones, and not every one. The top ten clones hold 26% of a sample with approximately 18,000 clones, 70% to 90% of them seen once. Sequenced material: CD4+ or CD8+ T cells sorted from blood, taken in a trial of the OX40 agonist ivuxolimab. These receptors all come from an adult with an advanced solid tumor such as melanoma, head and neck, liver or kidney cancer. Each CDR3 is given with its conserved first and last residue. Each record gives: V gene, D gene, clone size, J gene, CDR3 DNA, CDR3 protein. A D gene is named only where the DNA matches it firmly. Rows give clone size only sometimes, using once, few, many, or a class for an expanded clone.

v_gene: TRBV29-1
d_gene: TRBD1
abundance: .
j_gene: TRBJ2-7
CDR3nt: TGCAGCGTTGAAGTCGGGACAGAAGGCTACGAGCAGTACTTC
CDR3aa: CSVEVGTEGYEQYF

v_gene: TRBV4-3
d_gene: TRBD1
abundance: .
j_gene: TRBJ1-5
CDR3nt: TGCGCCAGCAGCCAAGATAGTTCACAGGGGCTCGGGGGGCCCCAGCATTTT
CDR3aa: CASSQDSSQGLGGPQHF

v_gene: TRBV7-9
d_gene: .
abundance: .
j_gene: TRBJ2-7
CDR3nt: TGTGCCAGCAGCTCTAACTCCTACGAGCAGTACTTC
CDR3aa: CASSSNSYEQYF

v_gene: TRBV28
d_gene: TRBD2
abundance: .
j_gene: TRBJ2-3
CDR3nt: TGTGCCAGCAGTTTACGGAGGGGAGGGGATACGCAGTATTTT
CDR3aa: CASSLRRGGDTQYF

v_gene: TRBV29-1
d_gene: .
abundance: .
j_gene: TRBJ2-2
CDR3nt: TGCAGCGTTCCGGGATGGGCCGGGGAGCTGTTTTTT
CDR3aa: CSVPGWAGELFF

v_gene: TRBV27
d_gene: .
abundance: .
j_gene: TRBJ2-5
CDR3nt: TGTGCCAGCAGTTTAACAGCCGCGGGAGAGACCCAGTACTTC
CDR3aa: CASSLTAAGETQYF

v_gene: TRBV9
d_gene: .
abundance: .
j_gene: TRBJ2-5
CDR3nt: TGTGCCAGCAGCGTAGACCAGGAGACCCAGTACTTC
CDR3aa: CASSVDQETQYF

v_gene: TRBV2
d_gene: TRBD2
abundance: .
j_gene: TRBJ2-7
CDR3nt: TGTGCCAGCAGGGCCTCTAGCGGGGTTCTCTACGAGCAGTACTTC
CDR3aa: CASRASSGVLYEQYF

v_gene: TRBV2
d_gene: .
abundance: .
j_gene: TRBJ1-2
CDR3nt: TGTGCCAGCAGTGAAGGTATTGCGGAAACGCGGTATGGCTACACCTTC
CDR3aa: CASSEGIAETRYGYTF

v_gene: TRBV30
d_gene: TRBD1
abundance: .
j_gene: TRBJ1-2
CDR3nt: TGTGCCTGGAGTGTGGGACAGGGGAACGGCTACACCTTC
CDR3aa: CAWSVGQGNGYTF

v_gene: TRBV9
d_gene: .
abundance: .
j_gene: TRBJ1-5
CDR3nt: TGTGCCAGCGGGTACGGTAGCGGCAATCAGCCCCAGCATTTT
CDR3aa: CASGYGSGNQPQHF

v_gene: TRBV27
d_gene: .
abundance: .
j_gene: TRBJ2-2
CDR3nt: TGTGCCAGCAGTTTCTCCGGGGAGCTGTTTTTT
CDR3aa: CASSFSGELFF

v_gene: TRBV5-1
d_gene: TRBD1
abundance: .
j_gene: TRBJ2-5
CDR3nt: TGCGCCAGCAGCTTGCTCCTTGCAGGGGGCCAGGAGACCCAGTACTTC
CDR3aa: CASSLLLAGGQETQYF

v_gene: TRBV11-2
d_gene: .
abundance: .
j_gene: TRBJ2-5
CDR3nt: TGTGCCAGCAGCTTTGAAGGACGAGAGACCCAGTACTTC
CDR3aa: CASSFEGRETQYF

v_gene: TRBV2
d_gene: TRBD1
abundance: .
j_gene: TRBJ2-7
CDR3nt: TGTGCCAGCAGCGAAATGACAGGGGGCGAATATAAGCAGTACTTC
CDR3aa: CASSEMTGGEYKQYF

v_gene: TRBV4-2
d_gene: TRBD1
abundance: medium-sized
j_gene: TRBJ2-7
CDR3nt: TGTGCCAGCAGTCAAACGGGACAGGGAGTCTACGAGCAGTACTTC
CDR3aa: CASSQTGQGVYEQYF

v_gene: TRBV27
d_gene: TRBD2
abundance: .
j_gene: TRBJ2-2
CDR3nt: TGTGCCAGCAGTTTAGGGACTAGCGGAACCACCGGGGAGCTGTTTTTT
CDR3aa: CASSLGTSGTTGELFF

v_gene: TRBV25-1
d_gene: .
abundance: .
j_gene: TRBJ1-2
CDR3nt: TGTGCCAGCAGTATCAGTCCTCCAGGGTTGTATGGCTACACCTTC
CDR3aa: CASSISPPGLYGYTF

v_gene: TRBV9
d_gene: TRBD1
abundance: .
j_gene: TRBJ2-7
CDR3nt: TGTGCCAGCAGCGCCCGAACCGGGACAGGGGAAGACGAGCAGTACTTC
CDR3aa: CASSARTGTGEDEQYF

v_gene: TRBV25-1
d_gene: .
abundance: .
j_gene: TRBJ2-7
CDR3nt: TGTGCCAGCAGTGAATACGGAGACGAGCAGTACTTC
CDR3aa: CASSEYGDEQYF

v_gene: TRBV5-1
d_gene: .
abundance: .
j_gene: TRBJ2-1
CDR3nt: TGCGCCAGCACGTCCGCCTACAATGAGCAGTTCTTC
CDR3aa: CASTSAYNEQFF

v_gene: TRBV18
d_gene: .
abundance: few
j_gene: TRBJ1-1
CDR3nt: TGTGCCAGCTCACCACAGACAGTGAACACTGAAGCTTTCTTT
CDR3aa: CASSPQTVNTEAFF

v_gene: TRBV14
d_gene: .
abundance: .
j_gene: TRBJ2-7
CDR3nt: TGTGCCAGCAGCCATATACTTTCCAGGGCCGACGAGCAGTACTTC
CDR3aa: CASSHILSRADEQYF